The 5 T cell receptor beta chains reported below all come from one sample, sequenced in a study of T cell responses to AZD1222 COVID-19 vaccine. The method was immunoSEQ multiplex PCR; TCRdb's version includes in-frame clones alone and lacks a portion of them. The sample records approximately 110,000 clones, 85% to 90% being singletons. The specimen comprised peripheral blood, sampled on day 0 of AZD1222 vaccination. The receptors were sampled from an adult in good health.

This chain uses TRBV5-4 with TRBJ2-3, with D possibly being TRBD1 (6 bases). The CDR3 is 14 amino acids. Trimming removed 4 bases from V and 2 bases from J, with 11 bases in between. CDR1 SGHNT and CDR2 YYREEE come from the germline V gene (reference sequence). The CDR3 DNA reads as TGTGCCAGCAGCCCCCAGGGGATCACAGATACGCAGTATTTT. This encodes CASSPQGITDTQYF.

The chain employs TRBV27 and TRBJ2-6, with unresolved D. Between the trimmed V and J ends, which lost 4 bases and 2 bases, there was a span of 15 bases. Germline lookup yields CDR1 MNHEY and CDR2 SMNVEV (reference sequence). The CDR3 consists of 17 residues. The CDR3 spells CASSSGQPITGANVLTF. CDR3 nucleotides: TGTGCCAGCAGTTCCGGGCAGCCCATCACTGGGGCCAACGTCCTGACTTTC.

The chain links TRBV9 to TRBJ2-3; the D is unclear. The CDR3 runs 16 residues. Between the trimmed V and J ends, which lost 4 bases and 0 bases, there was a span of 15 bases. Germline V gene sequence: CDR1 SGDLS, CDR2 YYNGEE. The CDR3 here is CASSLEGTPSTDTQYF. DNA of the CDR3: TGTGCCAGCAGCCTAGAAGGAACACCTAGCACAGATACGCAGTATTTT.

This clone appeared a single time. CDR3 loop: CASSPNRDTGELFF. The DNA for the CDR3 is TGTGCCAGCAGCCCTAACAGGGACACCGGGGAGCTGTTTTTT. The rearrangement uses TRBV7-3 and TRBJ2-2; tentatively, D is TRBD1 (6 bases). The V end lost 5 bases, the J end lost 3 bases, and 10 bases lay between the germline ends. CDR1 and CDR2 (germline): SGHTA, FQGTGA. The CDR3 runs to 14 residues.

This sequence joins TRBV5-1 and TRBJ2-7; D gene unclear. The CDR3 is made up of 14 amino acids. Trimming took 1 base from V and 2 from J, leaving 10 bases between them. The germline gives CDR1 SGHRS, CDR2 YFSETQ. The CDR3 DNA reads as TGCGCCAGCAGCTTGTCCGCAGCCACCTACGAGCAGTACTTC. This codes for CASSLSAATYEQYF.